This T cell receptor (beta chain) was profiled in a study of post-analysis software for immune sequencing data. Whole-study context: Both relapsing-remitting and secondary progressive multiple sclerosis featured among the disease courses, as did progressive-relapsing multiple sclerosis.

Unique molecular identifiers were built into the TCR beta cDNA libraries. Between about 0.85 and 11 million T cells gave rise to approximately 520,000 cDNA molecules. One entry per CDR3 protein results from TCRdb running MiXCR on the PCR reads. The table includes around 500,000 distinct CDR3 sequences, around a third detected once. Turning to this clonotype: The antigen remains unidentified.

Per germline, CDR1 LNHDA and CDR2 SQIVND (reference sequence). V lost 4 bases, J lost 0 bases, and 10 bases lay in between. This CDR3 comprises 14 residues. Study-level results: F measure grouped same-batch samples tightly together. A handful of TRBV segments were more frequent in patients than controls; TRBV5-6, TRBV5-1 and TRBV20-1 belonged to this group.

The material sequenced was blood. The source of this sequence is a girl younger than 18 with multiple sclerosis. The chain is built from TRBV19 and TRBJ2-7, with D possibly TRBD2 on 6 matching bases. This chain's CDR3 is CASSRPGDSYEQYF. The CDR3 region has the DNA TGTGCCAGTAGTAGGCCGGGGGACTCCTACGAGCAGTACTTC.